These 16 T cell receptor beta chains were all obtained from the same sample, sequenced in a study of blood T cell repertoires in COVID-19. TCRdb's table, derived via immunoSEQ multiplex PCR, lists solely in-frame clones and lacks some. The table lists roughly 140,000 clones, under 90% of them singletons. Sequenced material: peripheral blood. Source of these receptors: a human donor in a cohort sampled during active COVID-19.

J is TRBJ1-2 and V is TRBV4-3, with D uncertain. The length of the CDR3 is 14 residues. Germline V gene lookup returns CDR1 LGHNA and CDR2 YSLEER. The V end lost 2 bases, the J end lost 2 bases, and 9 bases lay between the germline ends. DNA for the CDR3: TGCGCCAGCAGCCAATTGGCGGGAAACTATGGCTACACCTTC. Translating gives CASSQLAGNYGYTF.

This chain joins TRBV4-1 and TRBJ1-4, with 7 bases that match TRBD1. Germline CDR1 is MGHRA and CDR2 is YSYEKL. The CDR3 loop spans 15 amino acids. The ends lost 5 bases at V and 4 bases at J; junction bases unmatched: 7. The CDR3 coding sequence is TGCGCCAGCAGCGGACGGACAGGCGATAATGAAAAACTGTTTTTT. Its translation: CASSGRTGDNEKLFF.

The table lists this clone with a few counts. The same CDR3 also results from other DNA sequences found in this sample. This chain joins TRBV19 and TRBJ1-5; TRBD1 matches 10 bases. Germline V gene lookup returns CDR1 LNHDA and CDR2 SQIVND (reference sequence). The J segment lost 2 bases and the V segment lost 6 bases, leaving 4 bases of the junction unmatched. The CDR3 extends over 15 amino acids. The CDR3 DNA is TGTGCCAGTAGATCCGGGACAGGGGGCAATCAGCCCCAGCATTTT. Amino acid sequence: CASRSGTGGNQPQHF.

This clone was seen a few times. This specimen includes other DNA sequences encoding the same CDR3. V is TRBV11-2 and J is TRBJ2-7, with TRBD1 identical over 11 bases. Germline V gene lookup returns CDR1 SGHAT and CDR2 FQNNGV. This CDR3 is built from 14 residues. V lost 5 bases to trimming and J lost 3 bases; unmatched junction nucleotides: 3. The CDR3 bases are TGTGCCAGCAGCCCCGGGACAGGGGGCTACGAGCAGTACTTC. It encodes CASSPGTGGYEQYF.

This clone was observed a few times. The DNA for the CDR3 is TGTGCCAGCAGTGATATAAAGAGACAGGGGCAAGGCGAGCAGTACTTC. It is translated as CASSDIKRQGQGEQYF. The chain links TRBV2 to TRBJ2-7, with 8 positions matching TRBD1. CDR3 size: 16 residues. The germline gives CDR1 SNHLY, CDR2 FYNNEI. The J segment lost 6 bases and the V segment lost 3 bases, leaving 13 bases of the junction unmatched.

J is TRBJ1-1 and V is TRBV18; D unclear. CDR1 and CDR2 from the germline V gene are KGHSH and LQKENI. The CDR3 spans 15 residues. V gave up 2 bases and J gave up 0 bases, with 10 bases separating them. The CDR3 bases are TGTGCCAGCTCACCAAAGATAGAGTTGAACACTGAAGCTTTCTTT. It codes for CASSPKIELNTEAFF.

The chain is built from TRBV2 and TRBJ2-3; 7 bases align to TRBD1. Germline V gene lookup returns CDR1 SNHLY and CDR2 FYNNEI. The CDR3 is 14 residues long. The trim removed 6 bases at V and 3 bases at J, leaving 6 bases unmatched. The CDR3 here is CASRAGTETDTQYF. The CDR3 coding sequence is TGTGCCAGCAGAGCCGGGACAGAGACAGATACGCAGTATTTT.

This clone turned up a few times. The chain is built from TRBV19 and TRBJ1-5, with a possible D match to TRBD1 (5 bases). Germline V gene lookup returns CDR1 LNHDA and CDR2 SQIVND (reference sequence). Trimming stripped 2 bases from V and 0 bases from J, with 8 bases between. The CDR3 loop spans 15 amino acids. CDR3 residues: CASSIWGDSNQPQHF. As DNA, the CDR3 is TGTGCCAGTAGTATATGGGGGGATAGCAATCAGCCCCAGCATTTT. Based on the CDR3 plus reference TRBV19 and TRBJ1-5, the full variable domain is DGGITQSPKYLFRKEGQNVTLSCEQNLNHDAMYWYRQDPGQGLRLIYYSQIVNDFQKGDIAEGYSVSREKKESFPLTVTSAQKNPTAFYLCASSIWGDSNQPQHFGDGTRLSIL.

This rearrangement joins TRBV6-5 to TRBJ1-1, with TRBD1 matching over 8 bases. V trimming: 6 bases; J trimming: 4 bases; junction bases outside the gene matches: 4. This CDR3 comprises 13 residues. CDR1 and CDR2 (germline): MNHEY, SVGAGI. Written as DNA, the CDR3 is TGTGCCAGCAGACGACAGGGGTTCACTGAAGCTTTCTTT. This sequence encodes CASRRQGFTEAFF.

The rearrangement joins TRBV7-2 to TRBJ2-7; 9 nucleotides match TRBD2. There are 15 residues in the CDR3. After removal of 3 bases from V and 1 base from J, the junction contained 4 bases not matched to a gene. CDR1 and CDR2 from the germline V gene are SGHTA and FQGNSA. DNA for the CDR3: TGTGCCAGCAGCTTTAGCGGGGGAGGTTCCTACGAGCAGTACTTC. As protein: CASSFSGGGSYEQYF. The full variable domain, in which reference TRBV7-2 and TRBJ2-7 provide the parts outside the CDR3, is GAGVSQSPSNKVTEKGKDVELRCDPISGHTALYWYRQSLGQGLEFLIYFQGNSAPDKSGLPSDRFSAERTGGSVSTLTIQRTQQEDSAVYLCASSFSGGGSYEQYFGPGTRLTVT.

This sequence joins TRBV28 and TRBJ1-3; D might be TRBD1 (6 bases). The CDR3 is 17 residues long. The germline gives CDR1 MDHEN, CDR2 SYDVKM. V dropped 6 bases and J dropped 3 bases, with 21 bases sitting between them. The DNA of the CDR3 is TGTGCCAGCAGCACCCATCAGGGGACCGAGGGTGGAAACACCATATATTTT. It is translated as CASSTHQGTEGGNTIYF.

The chain has TRBV27 and TRBJ2-5; D perhaps matches TRBD2 (6 bases). The CDR3 consists of 12 residues. Germline V lookup: CDR1 MNHEY, CDR2 SMNVEV (reference sequence). With 8 bases removed from V and 10 bases from J, the gap between germline ends came to 17 bases. DNA of the CDR3: TGTGCCAGCGGGGGGAACCAACCGGACCAGTACTTC. Translated, it gives CASGGNQPDQYF.

The V and J genes are TRBV29-1 and TRBJ1-1; the match to TRBD1 covers 7 bases. Losses at the gene ends were 6 bases for V and 5 bases for J; bases not matched to a gene: 15. This CDR3 has 15 residues. CDR1 and CDR2 from the germline V gene are SQVTM and ANQGSEA. The DNA for the CDR3 is TGCAGCGTCTCCCTTCGACAGGGAAGTTTTACTGAAGCTTTCTTT. Its translation: CSVSLRQGSFTEAFF.

The chain carries TRBV5-1 and TRBJ1-2, with D perhaps TRBD1 (6 bases). V gave up 4 bases and J gave up 2 bases, with 12 bases separating them. Germline CDR1 SGHRS, CDR2 YFSETQ. The CDR3 sequence is 14 residues long. In DNA, the CDR3 is TGCGCCAGCAGCCCCAGGACAGAGAACTATGGCTACACCTTC. Protein product: CASSPRTENYGYTF.

About this clone: The sample contains more than one DNA sequence encoding this CDR3. The genes are TRBV3-1 (or the pseudogene TRBV3-2) and TRBJ1-5; D might be TRBD1 (6 bases). CDR1 is LGHDT and CDR2 is YNNKEL in the germline V gene (reference sequence). CDR3 length equals 14 residues. Trimming took off 1 base at V and 4 bases at J, with 8 bases between the two ends. CDR3 coding DNA: TGTGCCAGCAGCCAAGTAGGGGGAAATCAGCCCCAGCATTTT. It encodes CASSQVGGNQPQHF.

This clone was detected a few times. The chain recombines TRBV7-9 with TRBJ1-1; 7 bases are a match to TRBD1. The V gene's germline CDR1 is SEHNR and CDR2 FQNEAQ (reference sequence). The CDR3 is 12 residues long. V dropped 9 bases and J dropped 0; count of bases not matched to a gene: 1. The DNA for the CDR3 is TGTGCCAGTGGGACAGTGAACACTGAAGCTTTCTTT. This translates into CASGTVNTEAFF.